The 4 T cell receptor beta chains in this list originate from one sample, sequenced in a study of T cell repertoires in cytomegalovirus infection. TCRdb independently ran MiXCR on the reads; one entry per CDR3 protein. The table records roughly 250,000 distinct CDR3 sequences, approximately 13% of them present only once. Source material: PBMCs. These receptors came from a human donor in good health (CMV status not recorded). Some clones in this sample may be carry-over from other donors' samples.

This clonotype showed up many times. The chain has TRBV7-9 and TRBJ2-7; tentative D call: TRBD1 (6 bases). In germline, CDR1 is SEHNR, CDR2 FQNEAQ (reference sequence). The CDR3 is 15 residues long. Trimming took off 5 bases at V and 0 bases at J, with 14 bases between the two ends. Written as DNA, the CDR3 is TGTGCCAGCAGCACCCTCCAGGGGAGCTCCTACGAGCAGTACTTC. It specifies CASSTLQGSSYEQYF.

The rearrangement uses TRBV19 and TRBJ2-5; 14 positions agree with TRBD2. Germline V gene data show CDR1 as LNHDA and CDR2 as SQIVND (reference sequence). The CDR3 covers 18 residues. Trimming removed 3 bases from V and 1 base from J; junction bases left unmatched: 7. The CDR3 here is CASSILGLAGGPQETQYF. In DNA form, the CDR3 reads TGTGCCAGTAGTATCCTCGGACTAGCGGGAGGCCCCCAAGAGACCCAGTACTTC.

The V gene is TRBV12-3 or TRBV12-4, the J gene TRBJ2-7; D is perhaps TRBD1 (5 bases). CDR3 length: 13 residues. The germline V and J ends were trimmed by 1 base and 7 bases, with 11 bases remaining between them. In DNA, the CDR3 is TGTGCCAGCAGTTTAGGCAGGGCCCGAGAGCAGTACTTC. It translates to CASSLGRAREQYF.

In DNA, the CDR3 is TGTGCCAGTACCCCGTCGAGAGGGGGATACACAGATACGCAGTATTTT. Residues: CASTPSRGGYTDTQYF. The chain carries TRBV19 and TRBJ2-3; a weak D match, TRBD1 (6 bases). V lost 7 bases and J 2 bases, leaving 19 bases between the germline ends. The CDR3 consists of 16 residues. Germline CDR1 LNHDA, CDR2 SQIVND (reference sequence). The variable domain in full, completed from reference TRBV19 and TRBJ2-3, reads DGGITQSPKYLFRKEGQNVTLSCEQNLNHDAMYWYRQDPGQGLRLIYYSQIVNDFQKGDIAEGYSVSREKKESFPLTVTSAQKNPTAFYLCASTPSRGGYTDTQYFGPGTRLTVL.